The sample holds a few counts of the clone carrying this TCR beta chain. TCRdb called the 5' RACE reads again in MiXCR, with one record for every CDR3 protein. The table shows approximately 600,000 distinct CDR3 sequences, with roughly 9.9% occurring only once. These data belong to a study of identical twins. V dropped 5 bases and J dropped 4; count of bases not matched to a gene: 8. The CDR3 runs 15 residues. The germline V gene has CDR1 SEHNR and CDR2 FQNEAQ (reference sequence). The data were also submitted as part of a second study, on yellow fever vaccine responses in identical twins.

The specimen sequenced was PBMCs. The rearrangement joins TRBV7-9 to TRBJ2-1; 7 nucleotides agree with TRBD2. This TCR derives from a woman between 18 and 30 years old in good health. CDR3 sequence reads: CASSPVSGSYNEQFF. In DNA, the CDR3 is TGTGCCAGCAGCCCGGTTAGCGGGTCATACAATGAGCAGTTCTTC.